The rows below give T cell receptor beta chains drawn from one sample of a study of cytomegalovirus exposure and HLA in healthy donors. Repertoires were generated with immunoSEQ multiplex PCR, while TCRdb's copy carries only in-frame clones and drops some. The table records 60,000 to 70,000 clones, 80% to 90% of them present only once. The sample taken for sequencing was PBMCs. The receptors shown here come from a woman aged 18-35 years in good health and CMV-seronegative. Both conserved end residues are part of each CDR3. The D gene is left open where the match is weak. The size field is filled for only some rows; it gives once, few, many or a size class.

cdr3_nt: TGTGCCAGTAGTATATCTGGTACCGCGGGGAACACTGAAGCTTTCTTT
cdr3_aa: CASSISGTAGNTEAFF
v_call: TRBV19
d_call: .
clone_size: .
j_call: TRBJ1-1

cdr3_nt: TGTGCCAGCAGCGTAGAAGGGAGTTCGGGCTACGAGCAGTACTTC
cdr3_aa: CASSVEGSSGYEQYF
v_call: TRBV9
d_call: .
clone_size: .
j_call: TRBJ2-7

cdr3_nt: TGTGCCAGCAGCGTAGGTCGGGAGAATTACAATGAGCAGTTCTTC
cdr3_aa: CASSVGRENYNEQFF
v_call: TRBV9
d_call: .
clone_size: .
j_call: TRBJ2-1

cdr3_nt: TGTGCCTTACAGACAGGGACCTACGAGCAGTACTTC
cdr3_aa: CALQTGTYEQYF
v_call: TRBV30
d_call: TRBD1
clone_size: .
j_call: TRBJ2-7

cdr3_nt: TGTGCCACCAGATGGGTTAGCGGATTCACAGATACGCAGTATTTT
cdr3_aa: CATRWVSGFTDTQYF
v_call: TRBV19
d_call: .
clone_size: .
j_call: TRBJ2-3

cdr3_nt: TGTGCCAGCAGCAAAGTCATCGATAGGAACACTGAAGCTTTCTTT
cdr3_aa: CASSKVIDRNTEAFF
v_call: TRBV21-1
d_call: .
clone_size: .
j_call: TRBJ1-1

cdr3_nt: TGTGCCAGCAGCGCGGGACTTCCCAATGAGCAGTTCTTC
cdr3_aa: CASSAGLPNEQFF
v_call: TRBV9
d_call: .
clone_size: .
j_call: TRBJ2-1

cdr3_nt: TGTGCCAGCAGCCAAGGTACTACTCGAGGGTTCAATGAGCAGTTCTTC
cdr3_aa: CASSQGTTRGFNEQFF
v_call: TRBV4-2
d_call: .
clone_size: .
j_call: TRBJ2-1

cdr3_nt: TGTGCCAGCTTTCGAGCGGGAGTGGGGGCAGATACGCAGTATTTT
cdr3_aa: CASFRAGVGADTQYF
v_call: TRBV27
d_call: TRBD2
clone_size: .
j_call: TRBJ2-3

cdr3_nt: TGTGCCAGCAGGTCGACAGGGAGGGAGACCCAGTACTTC
cdr3_aa: CASRSTGRETQYF
v_call: TRBV25-1
d_call: .
clone_size: few
j_call: TRBJ2-5